The 14 T cell receptor beta chains reported below all come from one sample, sequenced in a study of PD-1 blockade in classical Hodgkin lymphoma. As to time point: cycle 4 day 1 (C4D1), after 6 weeks of nivolumab. Relapse after autologous stem cell transplantation occurred in every patient, and brentuximab vedotin exposure varied. This table comes from immunoSEQ multiplex PCR, and its TCRdb copy is limited to in-frame clones, with some not included. The table shows about 39,000 clones, with 77% occurring only once. The specimen was peripheral blood mononuclear cells (PBMCs), collected before the fourth cycle of nivolumab. These receptors were collected from a human donor with classical Hodgkin lymphoma.

V gene TRBV7-8 combines with J gene TRBJ1-1; TRBD1 is a possible D gene (6 bases). Germline V gives CDR1 SGHVS, CDR2 FQNEAQ. The CDR3 runs to 15 residues. Trimming left V 6 bases short and J 0 bases short, with 14 bases between. The CDR3 bases are TGTGCCAGCAGTTATCGAGGGGGACTGAACACTGAAGCTTTCTTT. Its translation: CASSYRGGLNTEAFF.

This clone appeared once. The chain combines TRBV4-3 with TRBJ2-2; D not resolved. Trimming pared 0 bases from V and 5 bases from J, leaving 4 bases between. The CDR3 runs to 13 residues. The germline CDR1 and CDR2 sequences are LGHNA and YSLEER. The CDR3 bases are TGCGCCAGCAGCCAAGAAAGGACCGGGGAGCTGTTTTTT. This codes for CASSQERTGELFF.

V and J are TRBV7-2 and TRBJ1-2, with a tentative D call TRBD1 (6 bases). The ends were cut back, 5 bases at V and 3 bases at J, with 13 bases in the middle. This CDR3 region has 14 residues. Per the germline V gene, CDR1 is SGHTA and CDR2 is FQGNSA. The CDR3 DNA reads as TGTGCCAGCAGCCCACCGGGACAAGACTATGGCTACACCTTC. Translated, it gives CASSPPGQDYGYTF.

The chain is built from TRBV4-1 and TRBJ2-5, with 10 bases lining up with TRBD2. Germline V gene lookup returns CDR1 MGHRA and CDR2 YSYEKL. CDR3 size: 15 residues. The ends lost 2 bases at V and 9 bases at J; junction bases unmatched: 9. The DNA for the CDR3 is TGCGCCAGCAGCCAATTAGCGGGGGGCCTGGTATCCCAGTACTTC. As protein: CASSQLAGGLVSQYF.

In its sample, this clone was seen a few times. This sequence joins TRBV15 and TRBJ2-3; D is ambiguous. CDR1 is LNHNV and CDR2 is YYDKDF in the germline V gene (reference sequence). The length of the CDR3 is 12 residues. Trimming removed 1 base at V and 4 bases at J, with 3 bases between. CDR3 coding DNA: TGTGCCACCAGCAGAGGTCCAGATACGCAGTATTTT. Translation gives CATSRGPDTQYF.

V is TRBV4-3 and J is TRBJ2-6, with D possibly matching TRBD1 (5 bases). The CDR3 is made up of 17 amino acids. From germline, CDR1 is LGHNA and CDR2 YSLEER. V was shortened by 3 bases and J by 2 bases, with 14 bases between the two germline ends. This CDR3 reads CASSQDNYRAGANVLTF. CDR3 coding DNA: TGCGCCAGCAGCCAGGACAACTATAGGGCTGGGGCCAACGTCCTGACTTTC.

The chain combines TRBV4-2 with TRBJ1-2; D is unresolved. V lost 5 bases, J lost 8 bases, and 9 bases lay in between. The V gene's germline CDR1 is LGHNA and CDR2 YNFKEQ. This CDR3 comprises 11 residues. CDR3 nucleotides: TGTGCCAGCAGCGAAACAAGGGGCTACACCTTC. Amino acid sequence: CASSETRGYTF.

V and J are TRBV27 and TRBJ1-6; no clear D. Per germline, CDR1 MNHEY and CDR2 SMNVEV (reference sequence). V was trimmed by 7 bases and J by 0 bases, leaving 4 bases between them. The CDR3 runs 13 residues. The CDR3 nucleotides read TGTGCCAGCACCAACTCCTATAATTCACCCCTCCACTTT. It yields the protein CASTNSYNSPLHF.

The gene calls are TRBV21-1 and TRBJ2-5; TRBD2 is the table's D call and was not checked against the DNA. TRBV21-1 is designated a pseudogene. This CDR3 contains 17 residues. CDR3 coding DNA: TGTGCCAGCAGCAAAGCGCTATTTGGCGGGGAGCAAGAGACCCAGTACTTC. As protein: CASSKALFGGEQETQYF.

The chain uses TRBV5-4 and TRBJ2-7; 7 bases align to TRBD1. Germline CDR1 and CDR2: SGHNT and YYREEE (reference sequence). The CDR3 runs 13 residues. Losses at the gene ends were 4 bases for V and 5 bases for J; bases not matched to a gene: 6. In DNA, the CDR3 is TGTGCCAGCAGCGTGGGACAGAACGACGAGCAGTACTTC. Translation: CASSVGQNDEQYF.

The chain links TRBV18 to TRBJ2-2; no clear D gene. In germline, CDR1 is KGHSH, CDR2 LQKENI. Trimming pared 0 bases from V and 5 bases from J, leaving 10 bases between. The length of the CDR3 is 15 residues. For the CDR3, the DNA is TGTGCCAGCTCACCACCGAACTTAGGTACCGGGGAGCTGTTTTTT. Amino acid sequence: CASSPPNLGTGELFF.

The chain joins TRBV7-2 to TRBJ1-2; D is unresolved. The germline CDR1 and CDR2 sequences are SGHTA and FQGNSA. The CDR3 sequence is 14 residues long. With 0 bases removed from V and 4 bases from J, the gap between germline ends came to 9 bases. Here the CDR3 DNA reads TGTGCCAGCAGCTTAGCGCCAGTAAGCTATGGCTACACCTTC. Translating gives CASSLAPVSYGYTF.

This chain joins TRBV7-9 and TRBJ1-3, with no clear D. V was shortened by 3 bases and J by 8 bases, with 11 bases between the two germline ends. The CDR3 spans 13 residues. CDR1 and CDR2 from the germline V gene are SEHNR and FQNEAQ (reference sequence). In nucleotides, the CDR3 is TGTGCCAGCAGCTTTCCGTCGTTGGACACCATATATTTT. This gives the protein CASSFPSLDTIYF.

The CDR3 loop reads CASSEERTGNTIYF. The CDR3 region has the DNA TGTGCCAGCAGTGAAGAAAGGACAGGAAACACCATATATTTT. The chain is built from TRBV25-1 and TRBJ1-3; tentative D call: TRBD1 (5 bases). With 2 bases removed from V and 4 bases from J, the gap between germline ends came to 9 bases. Germline values: CDR1 MGHDK, CDR2 SYGVNS. This CDR3 comprises 14 residues.